The next 15 T cell receptor beta chains were all read from a single sample in a study of control samples from healthy donors and cancer patients. Clones were read by immunoSEQ multiplex PCR, and TCRdb kept only the in-frame ones, dropping some. The sample yields around 100,000 clones, about nine tenths seen once. The specimen was blood. Receptors were obtained from a young woman in good health.

This clone was recorded only once. The chain is built from TRBV27 and TRBJ1-6, with D maybe TRBD1 (6 bases). Germline-derived CDR1 and CDR2 are MNHEY and SMNVEV (reference sequence). V was trimmed by 3 bases and J by 8 bases, leaving 17 bases between them. This CDR3 is built from 16 residues. CDR3 region: CASSLGGGLGYSPLHF. In DNA form, the CDR3 reads TGTGCCAGCAGTTTGGGTGGGGGCCTGGGGTATTCACCCCTCCACTTT.

The chain joins TRBV6-5 to TRBJ1-5; the match to TRBD1 covers 8 bases. The CDR3 spans 14 residues. Trimming cost V 6 bases and J 4 bases; bases outside gene matches: 5. Germline V gene data show CDR1 as MNHEY and CDR2 as SVGAGI. CDR3 residues: CASRNWTGNQPQHF. For the CDR3, the DNA is TGTGCCAGCAGGAACTGGACAGGGAATCAGCCCCAGCATTTT.

V is TRBV3-1 (or the pseudogene TRBV3-2) and J is TRBJ2-7; D gene unclear. CDR3 length equals 13 residues. Trimming left V 4 bases short and J 0 bases short, with 7 bases between. The germline V gene has CDR1 LGHDT and CDR2 YNNKEL (reference sequence). CDR3 amino acids: CASSRRASYEQYF. In DNA form, the CDR3 reads TGTGCCAGCAGCCGCCGAGCCTCCTACGAGCAGTACTTC.

The V gene is TRBV18, the J gene TRBJ2-7; TRBD2 matches at 8 bases. Trimming removed 1 base from V and 7 bases from J; junction bases left unmatched: 9. This CDR3 region has 15 residues. Germline assignment: CDR1 KGHSH and CDR2 LQKENI. The CDR3 region is CASSPLTRGESEQYF. The CDR3 nucleotides read TGTGCCAGCTCACCACTCACGCGGGGGGAGAGTGAGCAGTACTTC.

The V gene is TRBV6-2 or TRBV6-3, the J gene TRBJ1-3; unclear D gene. The CDR3 length is 14 residues. V was clipped by 2 bases and J by 5 bases, with 10 bases between them. Germline lookup yields CDR1 MNHEY and CDR2 SVGEGT. The CDR3 region has the DNA TGTGCCAGCAGTTACCAACAAGGGAGAAACACCATATATTTT. Translating gives CASSYQQGRNTIYF.

The CDR3 sequence is CASRGQGVPEAFF. In DNA, the CDR3 is TGTGCCAGCCGAGGACAGGGGGTGCCTGAAGCTTTCTTT. The chain links TRBV6-5 to TRBJ1-1; 10 bases match TRBD1. This CDR3 spans 13 amino acids. Germline values: CDR1 MNHEY, CDR2 SVGAGI. V trimming: 8 bases; J trimming: 6 bases; junction bases outside the gene matches: 6.

V is TRBV6-1 and J is TRBJ1-1, with TRBD1 matching over 11 bases. This CDR3 has 16 amino acids. Germline values: CDR1 MNHNS, CDR2 SASEGT. V dropped 0 bases and J dropped 8; count of bases not matched to a gene: 8. CDR3 nucleotides: TGTGCCAGCAGTGAAGCGGAGGGACAGGGGGGCTTGGAAGCTTTCTTT. Its protein is CASSEAEGQGGLEAFF.

The chain combines TRBV9 with TRBJ1-5; tentatively, D is TRBD1 (5 bases). Germline CDR1 SGDLS, CDR2 YYNGEE. CDR3 length equals 16 residues. V lost 4 bases and J lost 2, with 16 bases in between. The CDR3 sequence: CASSLGGAEGNQPQHF. The DNA for the CDR3 is TGTGCCAGCAGCCTCGGGGGTGCGGAGGGCAATCAGCCCCAGCATTTT.

This clone was observed a handful of times. The J gene is TRBJ2-5, the V gene TRBV29-1; 7 positions agree with TRBD1. Germline V gives CDR1 SQVTM, CDR2 ANQGSEA. The V and J ends lost 7 bases and 3 bases, in that order; junction bases with no gene match: 11. This CDR3 spans 14 amino acids. Here the CDR3 DNA reads TGCAGCGGGAATCCGGGACAGAAGAAAGAGACCCAGTACTTC. Protein product: CSGNPGQKKETQYF.

The rearrangement links TRBV6-5 to TRBJ2-7, with 8 bases matching TRBD1. Germline assignment: CDR1 MNHEY and CDR2 SVGAGI. The ends lost 6 bases at V and 2 bases at J; junction bases unmatched: 9. This CDR3 is 15 amino acids long. CDR3 residues: CASRAAGTGPYEQYF. In DNA form, the CDR3 reads TGTGCCAGCAGAGCTGCCGGGACAGGTCCCTACGAGCAGTACTTC.

V is TRBV4-1 and J is TRBJ1-3; no clear D gene. The CDR3 is made up of 15 amino acids. The germline CDR1 and CDR2 sequences are MGHRA and YSYEKL. V was trimmed by 4 bases and J by 8 bases, leaving 18 bases between them. The CDR3: CASSRQDADRDTIYF. The CDR3 DNA follows: TGCGCCAGCAGCCGCCAGGATGCCGACCGAGACACCATATATTTT.

The CDR3 spells CASSPQDLSVGYGYTF. In DNA, the CDR3 is TGCGCCAGCAGCCCACAGGACCTTTCGGTTGGCTATGGCTACACCTTC. The gene calls are TRBV5-1 and TRBJ1-2; TRBD1 might be the D (5 bases). The V and J ends lost 4 bases and 4 bases respectively, with 20 bases between them. Germline V gene lookup returns CDR1 SGHRS and CDR2 YFSETQ. This CDR3 is 16 amino acids long.

A note on this clone: One junction end does not reproduce the germline sequence, and a read error may be involved. The genes are TRBV29-1 and TRBJ1-2; D remains ambiguous. Looked up from germline, CDR1 is SQVTM and CDR2 is ANQGSEA. This CDR3 spans 12 amino acids. The CDR3 here is CCLVGMRYGYTF. The CDR3 bases are TGTTGCCTGGTGGGGATGAGGTATGGCTACACCTTC.

This chain uses TRBV10-3 with TRBJ2-5; weak D call: TRBD2 (5 bases). The CDR3 totals 14 residues. V dropped 3 bases and J dropped 4 bases, with 12 bases sitting between them. Germline-derived CDR1 and CDR2 are ENHRY and SYGVKD. The CDR3 loop reads CAISEIRGGETQYF. As DNA, the CDR3 is TGTGCCATCAGTGAAATTCGGGGTGGAGAGACCCAGTACTTC.

By sample fraction, this clone is medium-sized. The chain is built from TRBV6-5 and TRBJ1-1; possible D gene TRBD1, 6 bases. The ends were cut back, 3 bases at V and 7 bases at J, with 12 bases in the middle. Looked up from germline, CDR1 is MNHEY and CDR2 is SVGAGI. There are 13 residues in the CDR3. The CDR3, as DNA: TGTGCCAGCAGTTATGACAGGCAGCTTGAAGCTTTCTTT. Protein product: CASSYDRQLEAFF.